This T cell receptor (beta chain) was retrieved from a study of OX40 agonist ivuxolimab in advanced cancers. The repertoire was sequenced with immunoSEQ multiplex PCR; TCRdb's copy has only in-frame clones and lacks some. The sample consists of fewer than 70,000 clones, roughly 85% of them appearing once. Trimming took 3 bases from V and 9 from J, leaving 9 bases between them. CDR1 is KGHSH and CDR2 is LQKENI in the germline V gene. The CDR3 loop spans 12 amino acids. The sequence was obtained from an adult with an advanced solid tumor such as melanoma, head and neck, liver or kidney cancer. The sample here was CD4+ or CD8+ T cells sorted from blood, taken in a trial of the OX40 agonist ivuxolimab. The chain couples TRBV18 to TRBJ2-1; no reliable D call. The CDR3 sequence is CASSPDVGEQFF. The CDR3 DNA is TGTGCCAGCTCACCGGACGTGGGTGAGCAGTTCTTC.